A single sample gave rise to the 28 T cell receptor beta chains below, sequenced in a study of T-cell reconstitution after alpha-beta-depleted transplantation in children. Unique molecular identifiers were incorporated when the TCRbeta library was constructed. One entry per CDR3 protein, called by TCRdb with MiXCR from the PCR reads. This sample has over 200,000 distinct CDR3 sequences, with approximately 11% found just once. The sample here was PBMCs, taken before TCRalphabeta/CD19-depleted stem cell transplant. These receptors were taken from a child younger than two with acute myeloid leukemia, due to receive a stem cell transplant.

V usage is TRBV6-5 and J usage is TRBJ1-1; the D is unclear. CDR1 and CDR2 (germline): MNHEY, SVGAGI. The CDR3 runs to 14 residues. The V gene lost 0 bases and the J gene lost 10 bases, with 15 bases spanning the gap. CDR3 in DNA: TGTGCCAGCAGTTACTCGTTTATGATGGATCGAGCTTTCTTT. Protein: CASSYSFMMDRAFF.

This clonotype was seen at least ten times. V gene TRBV7-9 combines with J gene TRBJ2-5; 10 bases fit TRBD2. CDR3 size: 14 residues. V lost 10 bases and J lost 4; bases outside the gene matches: 9. Per germline, CDR1 SEHNR and CDR2 FQNEAQ (reference sequence). This CDR3 reads CANTESSGGETQYF. The CDR3 DNA sequence: TGTGCCAACACGGAGTCTAGCGGGGGAGAGACCCAGTACTTC.

This clonotype has ten or more counts. This chain uses TRBV24-1 with TRBJ2-1; D is undetermined. This CDR3 comprises 13 residues. Germline CDR1 and CDR2: KGHDR and SFDVKD. The V gene lost 4 bases and the J gene lost 8 bases, with 11 bases spanning the gap. The CDR3 DNA is TGTGCCACCAGTGACCGCAGGTGGCATGAGCAGTTCTTC. Protein product: CATSDRRWHEQFF.

To note about this clonotype: Possible read error: a much larger clone is one base away. This rearrangement joins TRBV7-2 to TRBJ1-5; TRBD1 matches at 8 bases. Germline lookup yields CDR1 SGHTA and CDR2 FQGNSA. The CDR3 is 13 residues long. CDR3 DNA sequence: TGTGCCAGCAGCCCGGACAGGGTTCAGCCCCTGCATTTT. It specifies CASSPDRVQPLHF.

In this sample, this clonotype turned up many times. The chain recombines TRBV3-1 with TRBJ2-2, with TRBD1 identical over 9 bases. V gave up 2 bases and J gave up 6 bases; unmatched junction bases: 4. CDR1 LGHDT and CDR2 YNNKEL come from the germline V gene (reference sequence). The CDR3 has 15 amino acids. In nucleotides, the CDR3 is TGTGCCAGCAGCCAAATCGGGACAGGGTCCGGGGAGCTGTTTTTT. Translated, it gives CASSQIGTGSGELFF.

This clonotype was counted ten times or more. V and J are TRBV11-1 and TRBJ2-3, with D perhaps TRBD1 (5 bases). This CDR3 has 12 residues. The germline CDR1 and CDR2 sequences are SGHAT and FQDESV (reference sequence). V was cut by 5 bases and J by 4 bases, with 7 bases left in between. DNA for the CDR3: TGTGCCAGCAGCCGACAGTCAGATACGCAGTATTTT. Its translation: CASSRQSDTQYF.

This clonotype was seen many times. This sequence joins TRBV24-1 and TRBJ2-1; 14 bases are shared with TRBD2. The trim removed 4 bases at V and 12 bases at J, leaving 10 bases unmatched. The CDR3 totals 16 residues. Germline V lookup: CDR1 KGHDR, CDR2 SFDVKD. The CDR3, as DNA: TGTGCCACCAGTGAGAGGGGGACTAGCGGGAGCTTAGGGCAGTTCTTC. Translation gives CATSERGTSGSLGQFF.

This clonotype was seen repeatedly, ten times or more. V usage is TRBV28 and J usage is TRBJ2-7; D not certain. Per the germline V gene, CDR1 is MDHEN and CDR2 is SYDVKM. The CDR3 length is 13 residues. Trimming pared 2 bases from V and 3 bases from J, leaving 8 bases between. CDR3 residues: CASSLTNHYEQYF. Written as DNA, the CDR3 is TGTGCCAGCAGTTTAACGAACCACTACGAGCAGTACTTC.

This clonotype has at least ten counts. The chain has TRBV19 and TRBJ1-1, with a weak D call TRBD1 (5 bases). V was shortened by 5 bases and J by 8 bases, with 9 bases between the two germline ends. The CDR3 has 11 residues. Germline V gene sequence: CDR1 LNHDA, CDR2 SQIVND (reference sequence). This CDR3 reads CASSVRTEAFF. The CDR3, as DNA: TGTGCCAGTAGTGTGAGGACAGAAGCTTTCTTT. Together with reference TRBV19 and TRBJ1-1, the CDR3 gives the full variable domain: DGGITQSPKYLFRKEGQNVTLSCEQNLNHDAMYWYRQDPGQGLRLIYYSQIVNDFQKGDIAEGYSVSREKKESFPLTVTSAQKNPTAFYLCASSVRTEAFFGQGTRLTVV.

In this sample, this clonotype turned up many times. The chain joins TRBV18 to TRBJ1-2; 12 bases agree with TRBD1. The CDR3 length is 16 residues. V shed 2 bases and J 8 bases; nucleotides not matched to a gene: 9. Germline V gene data show CDR1 as KGHSH and CDR2 as LQKENI. The CDR3 sequence is CASSPATGQGARGYTF. The CDR3 bases are TGTGCCAGCTCACCAGCTACGGGACAGGGGGCGCGCGGCTACACCTTC.

This clonotype was observed at least ten times. V usage is TRBV6-2 or TRBV6-3 and J usage is TRBJ1-1; D gene ambiguous. The V gene's germline CDR1 is MNHEY and CDR2 SVGEGT. V was clipped by 6 bases and J by 7 bases, with 9 bases between them. CDR3 length: 11 residues. CDR3 nucleotide sequence: TGTGCCAGCAGGCGTTACAGTGAAGCTTTCTTT. Amino acid sequence: CASRRYSEAFF.

This clonotype was observed many times. The rearrangement joins TRBV28 to TRBJ2-2, with D unresolved. Trimming left V 6 bases short and J 3 bases short, with 11 bases between. CDR3 length equals 14 residues. Germline CDR1 reads MDHEN; CDR2 reads SYDVKM. The CDR3 nucleotides are TGTGCCAGCAGCCGAAGAAAGGACACCGGGGAGCTGTTTTTT. This sequence encodes CASSRRKDTGELFF. The full variable domain, in which reference TRBV28 and TRBJ2-2 provide the parts outside the CDR3, is DVKVTQSSRYLVKRTGEKVFLECVQDMDHENMFWYRQDPGLGLRLIYFSYDVKMKEKGDIPEGYSVSREKKERFSLILESASTNQTSMYLCASSRRKDTGELFFGEGSRLTVL.

A word on this clonotype: With a much larger clone just one base away, this may be a read error. The chain couples TRBV11-3 to TRBJ2-3; D is tentatively TRBD1 or TRBD2 (7 bases each). The CDR3 covers 14 residues. Germline CDR1 is SGHNT and CDR2 is YENEEA. CDR3 protein: CAGSGDRTTDTQYF. In DNA, the CDR3 is TGTGCCGGCAGCGGGGACAGAACCACAGATACGCAGTATTTT.

This clonotype occurred many times. The V gene is TRBV7-3, the J gene TRBJ2-2, with D uncertain. CDR3 size: 13 residues. Trimming removed 4 bases from V and 3 bases from J, with 6 bases in between. From germline, CDR1 is SGHTA and CDR2 FQGTGA. In DNA form, the CDR3 reads TGTGCCAGCAGCTCTTTCTACACCGGGGAGCTGTTTTTT. The encoded protein is CASSSFYTGELFF.

This clonotype was counted ten times or more. The chain couples TRBV4-3 to TRBJ2-1; 9 nucleotides align to TRBD2. There are 18 residues in the CDR3. The ends lost 0 bases at V and 4 bases at J; junction bases unmatched: 10. The germline V gene encodes CDR1 LGHNA and CDR2 YSLEER. CDR3 sequence: CASSQEFPSGAFYNEQFF. The CDR3 coding sequence is TGCGCCAGCAGCCAAGAGTTTCCTAGCGGGGCCTTTTACAATGAGCAGTTCTTC.

This clonotype was detected many times. The V and J genes are TRBV20-1 and TRBJ2-7; D is ambiguous. The CDR3 loop spans 17 amino acids. Per germline, CDR1 DFQATT and CDR2 SNEGSKA (reference sequence). V lost 5 bases, J lost 3 bases, and 26 bases lay in between. In nucleotides, the CDR3 is TGCAGTGCTGTACCTATCGACCTGGAGTGGTTGCGCTACGAGCAGTACTTC. It yields the protein CSAVPIDLEWLRYEQYF.

Ten or more counts support this clonotype. The chain links TRBV3-1 to TRBJ1-3; TRBD1 agrees at 7 bases. The trim removed 4 bases at V and 0 bases at J, leaving 3 bases unmatched. CDR3 size: 15 residues. Germline V gives CDR1 LGHDT, CDR2 YNNKEL (reference sequence). For the CDR3, the DNA is TGTGCCAGCAGCCCGGACAGGAACTCTGGAAACACCATATATTTT. The encoded protein is CASSPDRNSGNTIYF.

This clonotype was observed many times. V and J are TRBV12-3 or TRBV12-4 and TRBJ2-1; perhaps TRBD2 as D (6 bases). The CDR3 is 15 amino acids. V dropped 3 bases and J dropped 6 bases, with 15 bases sitting between them. The CDR3 spells CASSFGAGGINEQFF. Written as DNA, the CDR3 is TGTGCCAGCAGTTTCGGAGCGGGCGGCATCAATGAGCAGTTCTTC.

This clonotype was counted at least ten times. V and J are TRBV7-9 and TRBJ2-3; TRBD2 is a possible D gene (6 bases). The CDR3 length is 13 residues. V shed 10 bases and J shed 2 bases, with 13 bases lying between them. Germline CDR1 SEHNR, CDR2 FQNEAQ (reference sequence). The CDR3 DNA sequence: TGTGCCACCGGGCTAGCGATCACAGATACGCAGTATTTT. This sequence encodes CATGLAITDTQYF.

The chain couples TRBV3-1 to TRBJ1-1; no firm D call. Germline CDR1 and CDR2: LGHDT and YNNKEL (reference sequence). The length of the CDR3 is 14 residues. The V end was cut by 5 bases, the J end by 4 bases, with 14 bases between. CDR3 in amino acids: CASSFSAGRTEAFF. The CDR3 nucleotides are TGTGCCAGCAGCTTCAGCGCTGGGCGCACTGAAGCTTTCTTT. Full variable domain (missing parts from reference TRBV3-1 and TRBJ1-1): DTAVSQTPKYLVTQMGNDKSIKCEQNLGHDTMYWYKQDSKKFLKIMFSYNNKELIINETVPNRFSPKSPDKAHLNLHINSLELGDSAVYFCASSFSAGRTEAFFGQGTRLTVV.

Many counts were recorded for this clonotype. The chain has TRBV12-3 or TRBV12-4 and TRBJ2-1; D is possibly TRBD1 (5 bases). This CDR3 is built from 14 residues. V lost 6 bases to trimming and J lost 3 bases, with 12 bases between them. CDR3 region: CASSQGLGYNEQFF. The DNA of the CDR3 is TGTGCCAGCAGCCAGGGTTTGGGCTACAATGAGCAGTTCTTC.

Many counts were recorded for this clonotype. The chain couples TRBV5-6 to TRBJ2-7; 9 bases map to TRBD1. Per the germline V gene, CDR1 is SGHDT and CDR2 is YYEEEE. There are 15 residues in the CDR3. After removal of 4 bases from V and 5 bases from J, the junction contained 10 bases not matched to a gene. The CDR3 coding sequence is TGTGCCAGCAGCCTAGGTCCGGGACAGGGAAACGAGCAGTACTTC. Translated, it gives CASSLGPGQGNEQYF.

The V call is TRBV11-3, the J call TRBJ2-2, with no clear D. CDR1 is SGHNT, CDR2 YENEEA, per germline. The CDR3 loop spans 15 amino acids. V lost 5 bases and J 5 bases, leaving 15 bases between the germline ends. DNA for the CDR3: TGTGCCAGCAGCCATCCACTCCATAGAACCGGGGAGCTGTTTTTT. It is translated as CASSHPLHRTGELFF.

The table lists this clonotype with many counts. The chain couples TRBV20-1 to TRBJ2-7; 9 bases fit TRBD2. V shed 3 bases and J 4 bases; nucleotides not matched to a gene: 10. The CDR3 is 15 amino acids. Germline V gives CDR1 DFQATT, CDR2 SNEGSKA (reference sequence). In nucleotides, the CDR3 is TGCAGTGCTAGCTTGGCGGGAGGGCCCAATTACGAGCAGTACTTC. Protein product: CSASLAGGPNYEQYF.

Of note for this clonotype: This may be a read error: a much more frequent sequence differs by one nucleotide. The chain has TRBV27 and TRBJ1-1; D gene unclear. The CDR3 spans 14 residues. CDR1 and CDR2 from the germline V gene are MNHEY and SMNVEV (reference sequence). V lost 5 bases and J 1 base, leaving 11 bases between the germline ends. The CDR3, as DNA: TGTGCCAGCAGTGCAAGGGTGAAGAACACTGAAGCTTTCTTT. This codes for CASSARVKNTEAFF.

This clonotype was seen at least ten times. The chain joins TRBV7-9 to TRBJ1-2, with 7 bases lining up with TRBD1. Losses at the gene ends were 5 bases for V and 4 bases for J; bases not matched to a gene: 4. Germline V gives CDR1 SEHNR, CDR2 FQNEAQ (reference sequence). This CDR3 has 13 amino acids. The CDR3 region is CASSHRDSYGYTF. In DNA form, the CDR3 reads TGTGCCAGCAGCCACCGGGACAGCTATGGCTACACCTTC.

This clonotype was recorded many times. This chain uses TRBV12-3 or TRBV12-4 with TRBJ2-3; weak D call: TRBD2 (6 bases). V gave up 3 bases and J gave up 3 bases, with 10 bases separating them. The CDR3 extends over 14 amino acids. Here the CDR3 DNA reads TGTGCCAGCAGTTTGGGCGGGAAGACAGATACGCAGTATTTT. Encoded protein: CASSLGGKTDTQYF.

Many counts were recorded for this clonotype. The rearrangement links TRBV20-1 to TRBJ2-7, with a tentative D call TRBD2 (5 bases). Deletions cut 3 bases from V and 1 base from J, with 19 bases between. Germline values: CDR1 DFQATT, CDR2 SNEGSKA (reference sequence). This CDR3 region has 16 residues. CDR3 coding DNA: TGCAGTGCTAGGGACTCGCTTACTGGGGAGTCCTACGAGCAGTACTTC. Translation: CSARDSLTGESYEQYF.